This T cell receptor (beta chain) was sequenced during a study of cytomegalovirus exposure and HLA in healthy donors. A multiplex PCR was run with 60 Vbeta primers and 13 Jbeta primers. Clones were sequenced by immunoSEQ multiplex PCR, and TCRdb holds only the in-frame ones, with some missing. The sample contains fewer than 150,000 clones, more than 80% of which appear only once. Worth noting for this clone: Its antigen is still unknown.

CDR1 and CDR2 from the germline V gene are SGHDT and YYEEEE. This CDR3 has 15 amino acids. Germline trimming cut 6 bases from V and 4 bases from J; bases unmatched to any gene: 12. General study results and limits: Likely technical artifact: a cluster of highly shared sequence variants. HLA alleles showed associations with about 15,000 TCR beta sequences in a later analysis, at a 0.05 false discovery rate. Most sequenced TCRs were rare (though some public TCRs occurred in many donors).

The receptor was isolated from a woman aged 25 to 45 in good health and CMV-seropositive. The sample taken for sequencing was PBMCs. V and J are TRBV5-6 and TRBJ1-1; 7 bases line up with TRBD1. The CDR3 loop is CASINTGVKGTEAFF. CDR3 bases: TGTGCCAGCATAAACACAGGGGTTAAGGGCACTGAAGCTTTCTTT.